The rows below give T cell receptor beta chains drawn from one sample of a study of T-cell memory formation after mild COVID-19. TCRdb reprocessed the 5' RACE reads with MiXCR, giving one entry per CDR3 protein. The table lists 250,000 to 350,000 distinct CDR3 sequences, less than 20% of them singletons. The material sequenced was PBMCs or a T cell subset sorted from them (not recorded which). The receptors were sampled from a man between 18 and 35 years old who had mild COVID-19 (a few samples of this study predate the infection). Cell type and time point are not known. The CDR3 runs from the conserved cysteine through the conserved F or W. D genes are given only for firm matches. Clone size, where shown, is once, few, many, or a class for clones that have expanded.

>TRBJ1-2|-|TRBV7-2|-
TGTGCCAGCGCCTCAGGAGGCCTAGACTATGGCTACACCTTC
CASASGGLDYGYTF
>TRBJ1-2|TRBD1|TRBV5-1|many
TGCGCCAGCAGCTCTGGACAGGGGAGCATCTATGGCTACACCTTC
CASSSGQGSIYGYTF
>TRBJ2-2|-|TRBV11-2|-
TGTGCCAGCAGCACTACAGTCGGAGGCGGGGAGCTGTTTTTT
CASSTTVGGGELFF
>TRBJ2-2|TRBD1|TRBV7-8|-
TGTGCCAGCAGCTTAGGCGCAGGGGGCAGGGCGAACACCGGGGAGCTGTTTTTT
CASSLGAGGRANTGELFF
>TRBJ1-6|-|TRBV7-9|many
TGTGCCAGCAGCTTAAATAATTCACCCCTCCACTTT
CASSLNNSPLHF
>TRBJ1-2|-|TRBV10-3|many
TGTGCCATCAACCCCGACGGATCCAACTATGGCTACACCTTC
CAINPDGSNYGYTF
>TRBJ2-5|-|TRBV28|-
TGTGCCAGCAGTTTAAGGGCGGTAACGACCCAGTACTTC
CASSLRAVTTQYF
>TRBJ2-1|-|TRBV20-1|-
TGCAGTGCTAAACTAGCCAATGAGCAGTTCTTC
CSAKLANEQFF
>TRBJ1-2|TRBD1|TRBV12-3/TRBV12-4|-
TGTGCCAGCAGTTTATATTGGACAGGGAGGTTCAGGGACTACACCTTC
CASSLYWTGRFRDYTF
>TRBJ2-7|TRBD1|TRBV5-1|many
TGCGCCAGCAGCAGCAGGGACAGCTCCTACGAGCAGTACTTC
CASSSRDSSYEQYF
>TRBJ1-5|-|TRBV2|-
TGTGCCAGCAGCGCAGAGGGGGGCTGGCAGCCCCAGCATTTT
CASSAEGGWQPQHF
>TRBJ1-4|-|TRBV6-5|-
TGTGCCAGCAGTTACTCATCAACACGGCGCAATGAAAAACTGTTTTTT
CASSYSSTRRNEKLFF
>TRBJ1-1|-|TRBV19|-
TGTGCCAGTAGTATGGAGACATTGACGACTTTCTTT
CASSMETLTTFF
>TRBJ2-3|-|TRBV18|-
TGTGCCAGCTCACCGTTACAGGGAGATACGCAGTATTTT
CASSPLQGDTQYF
>TRBJ2-2|TRBD2|TRBV27|-
TGTGCCAGGACGATGGGGACTAGCGGGAGAGGTGGGCTGTTTTTT
CARTMGTSGRGGLFF
>TRBJ2-3|TRBD2|TRBV12-3/TRBV12-4|few
TGTGCCAGCAGTTCCGGGACTAGCGTTGGAGGCACAGATACGCAGTATTTT
CASSSGTSVGGTDTQYF
>TRBJ2-3|TRBD2|TRBV4-3|few
TGCGCCAGCAGCCAGGGGGGACTAGCGGGGGGCGGTGGAGATACGCAGTATTTT
CASSQGGLAGGGGDTQYF
>TRBJ1-4|-|TRBV20-1|-
TGCAGTGCCCACCTCAGGGAGGGCGAAAAACTGTTTTTT
CSAHLREGEKLFF
>TRBJ1-6|-|TRBV20-1|few
TGCAGTGCTAGGAATAGGGTCCGTTCACCCCTCCACTTT
CSARNRVRSPLHF
>TRBJ1-6|-|TRBV4-3|-
TGCGCCAGCAGCCCCGTGGGGGGAGCTAATAATTCACCCCTCCACTTT
CASSPVGGANNSPLHF
>TRBJ2-1|-|TRBV20-1|many
TGCAGTGCTTATCCTCCGGGACGCTCCTACAATGAGCAGTTCTTC
CSAYPPGRSYNEQFF
>TRBJ1-3|-|TRBV6-1|few
TGTGCCAGCAGTGAAGTTGTTGGAAACACCATATATTTT
CASSEVVGNTIYF
>TRBJ1-1|-|TRBV4-1|few
TGCGCCAGCAGCTTCCACACTACAGCGAACACTGAAGCTTTCTTT
CASSFHTTANTEAFF
>TRBJ1-2|TRBD1|TRBV5-1|-
TGCGCCAGCAGCCCACTTCCTACAGGGGGGTCGGGCGGCTACAGCTTC
CASSPLPTGGSGGYSF
>TRBJ2-7|-|TRBV4-1|-
TGCGCCAGCAGCTTGGAGCCGCCCTACGGGGAGCAGTACTTC
CASSLEPPYGEQYF
>TRBJ1-3|-|TRBV7-6|few
TGTGCCAGCAGCTTAGGGACATCTGGAAACACCATATATTTT
CASSLGTSGNTIYF
>TRBJ2-7|TRBD1|TRBV12-3/TRBV12-4|-
TGTGCCAGCAGCTTTGGACAGGGCTACGAGCAGTACTTC
CASSFGQGYEQYF
>TRBJ1-3|TRBD1|TRBV7-2|-
TGTGCCAGCAGCCCAGGTCCAGGGGGCCTTGGAAACACCATATATTTT
CASSPGPGGLGNTIYF
>TRBJ2-1|TRBD2|TRBV7-8|few
TGTGCCAGCAGCTTTAGCGGGGGGGCCCCCGATGAGCAGTTCTTC
CASSFSGGAPDEQFF
>TRBJ2-5|TRBD2|TRBV7-9|few
TGTGCCAGCAGCGAGGGGACTAGTAAGTTGGAGACCCAGTACTTC
CASSEGTSKLETQYF
>TRBJ1-5|TRBD1|TRBV15|-
TGTGCCACCAGCAGAGGGGGGACAGTTAGCAATCAGCCCCAGCATTTT
CATSRGGTVSNQPQHF
>TRBJ1-2|TRBD1|TRBV29-1|-
TGCAGCGTTGTAGCGGTAGGGGGCGTTTCTCGAGGCTACACCTTC
CSVVAVGGVSRGYTF
>TRBJ1-2|-|TRBV29-1|-
TGCAGCGTTGATGAAGGGAATGGCTACACCTTC
CSVDEGNGYTF
>TRBJ1-2|-|TRBV6-5|-
TGTGCCAGCAGTACCAAGCGGGACCCTGCCCCTAACTATGGCTACACCTTC
CASSTKRDPAPNYGYTF
>TRBJ1-1|-|TRBV19|-
TGTGCCAGTAGTACCTCGGTATTCGTGGGGGCTGAAGCTTTCTTT
CASSTSVFVGAEAFF
>TRBJ2-5|-|TRBV10-3|few
TGTGCCGTATCTCCACGAACAGCTTTAGGGGAGACCCAGTACTTC
CAVSPRTALGETQYF
>TRBJ2-1|TRBD2|TRBV12-3/TRBV12-4|-
TGTGCCAGCCACTGGGGGACGCCCGGGACTAGCCATGAGCAGTTCTTC
CASHWGTPGTSHEQFF
>TRBJ2-3|-|TRBV5-1|-
TGCGCCAGCAGCCCGGGTTCGCTTTCAAGTACAGATACGCAGTATTTT
CASSPGSLSSTDTQYF
>TRBJ2-3|-|TRBV6-5|few
TGTGCCAGCTGCCCCGGGGGAAGAGGCACAGATACGCAGTATTTT
CASCPGGRGTDTQYF
>TRBJ1-3|-|TRBV9|few
TGTGCCAGCAGCGTAGATCTAGGGTTGTGGTCTGGAAACACCATATATTTT
CASSVDLGLWSGNTIYF
>TRBJ1-1|-|TRBV29-1|-
TGCAGCGGGAATGGAGGGTGGGGGGAGAGTGACACTGAAGCTTTCTTT
CSGNGGWGESDTEAFF
>TRBJ1-2|-|TRBV12-3/TRBV12-4|-
TGTGCCAGCAGTACCCGAGAGGGGGGCTATGGCTACACCTTC
CASSTREGGYGYTF
>TRBJ1-2|TRBD1|TRBV20-1|-
TGCAGTGCTTCTCAGGGGGACTATGGCTACACCTTC
CSASQGDYGYTF
>TRBJ1-1|-|TRBV19|-
TGTGCCAGTAGTCCAGTCGGCACTGAAGCTTTCTTT
CASSPVGTEAFF
>TRBJ2-5|TRBD2|TRBV5-1|few
TGCGCCAGCAGCTTGGTGCCCAGCGGGGCTGAGACCCAGTACTTC
CASSLVPSGAETQYF
>TRBJ2-1|TRBD2|TRBV9|few
TGTGCCAGCAGCGCATCCACGAGCGGGACTTCCTACAATGAGCAGTTCTTC
CASSASTSGTSYNEQFF
>TRBJ1-6|-|TRBV5-1|few
TGCGCCAGCAGCCGAGTAACAGCGGCGGATTCACCCCTCCACTTT
CASSRVTAADSPLHF
>TRBJ2-2|-|TRBV11-2|-
TGTGCCAGCAGCTTAATTGTTGACGGGGAGCTGTTTTTT
CASSLIVDGELFF
>TRBJ2-6|-|TRBV19|-
TGTGCCAGTACTCTTACATGGGTTTGGGCCAACGTCCTGACTTTC
CASTLTWVWANVLTF
>TRBJ2-5|TRBD1|TRBV4-1|-
TGCGCCAGCAGCCGGGCAGGGGGCCTCCAAGAGACCCAGTACTTC
CASSRAGGLQETQYF
>TRBJ2-3|TRBD2|TRBV10-3|many
TGTGCCATCAGTGGATCCTTAGCGGGGGGGCGTACAGATACGCAGTATTTT
CAISGSLAGGRTDTQYF
>TRBJ2-3|-|TRBV27|many
TGTGCCAGCAGTTTAACCGGGATTAGCACAGATACGCAGTATTTT
CASSLTGISTDTQYF
>TRBJ1-1|-|TRBV6-5|-
TGTGCCAGCAGTTACTCGATGGGGCAGGGGGAAGCTTTCTTT
CASSYSMGQGEAFF
>TRBJ1-5|-|TRBV6-2/TRBV6-3|few
TGTGCCAGCAGTTACTCCCGTGGCAATCAGCCCCAGCATTTT
CASSYSRGNQPQHF
>TRBJ2-3|-|TRBV24-1|-
TGTGCCACCAGTGATCGGGCAGTCACAGATACGCAGTATTTT
CATSDRAVTDTQYF
>TRBJ2-5|TRBD1|TRBV19|-
TGTGCCAGTAGCCCCGGGACAGGGGTCGGGGAGACCCAGTACTTC
CASSPGTGVGETQYF
>TRBJ1-2|-|TRBV3-1|-
TGTGCCAGCAGGCCCTCCGCAGGGCTCTATGGCTACACCTTC
CASRPSAGLYGYTF
>TRBJ2-1|TRBD1|TRBV7-2|few
TGTGCCAGCAGCTTCACCGGGACAGGGGGCGGGAATGAGCAGTTCTTC
CASSFTGTGGGNEQFF
>TRBJ2-1|-|TRBV7-2|few
TGTGCCAGCACCTTGGTCGGGACGGCGACCAATGAGCAGTTCTTC
CASTLVGTATNEQFF
>TRBJ1-1|-|TRBV5-5|many
TGTGCCAGCAGCCTGAGCTACACTGAAGCTTTCTTT
CASSLSYTEAFF